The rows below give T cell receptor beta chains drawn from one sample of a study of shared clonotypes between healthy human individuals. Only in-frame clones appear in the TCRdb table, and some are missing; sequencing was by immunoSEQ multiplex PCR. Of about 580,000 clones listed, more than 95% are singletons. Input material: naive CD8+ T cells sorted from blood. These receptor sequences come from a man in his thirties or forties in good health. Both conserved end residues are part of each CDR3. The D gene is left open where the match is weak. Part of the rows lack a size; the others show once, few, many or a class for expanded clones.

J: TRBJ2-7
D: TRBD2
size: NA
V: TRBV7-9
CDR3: CASSRTSAHEQYF
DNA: TGTGCCAGCAGCCGGACTAGCGCCCACGAGCAGTACTTC

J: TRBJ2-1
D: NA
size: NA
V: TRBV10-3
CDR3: CAISKGGNEQFF
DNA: TGTGCCATCAGCAAAGGGGGTAATGAGCAGTTCTTC

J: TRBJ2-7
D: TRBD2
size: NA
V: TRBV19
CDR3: CATSGSLLYEQYF
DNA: TGTGCCACGAGCGGGAGCCTTCTCTACGAGCAGTACTTC

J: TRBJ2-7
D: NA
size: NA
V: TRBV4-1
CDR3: CASSQTGLEQYF
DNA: TGCGCCAGCAGCCAAACAGGGCTCGAGCAGTACTTC

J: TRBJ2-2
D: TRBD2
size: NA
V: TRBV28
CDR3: CASSPMGGVAGGELFF
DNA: TGTGCCAGCAGTCCGATGGGAGGGGTAGCGGGCGGGGAGCTGTTTTTT

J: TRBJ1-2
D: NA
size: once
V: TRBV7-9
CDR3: CASSLGIGAGPQRDGYTF
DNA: TGTGCCAGCAGCTTAGGAATCGGGGCAGGACCACAGAGGGATGGCTACACCTTC

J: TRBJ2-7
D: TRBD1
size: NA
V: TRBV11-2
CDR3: CASSFFTGVPYEQYF
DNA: TGTGCCAGCAGCTTCTTCACAGGGGTTCCCTACGAGCAGTACTTC

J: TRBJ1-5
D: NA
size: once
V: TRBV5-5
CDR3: CASSLEPVSNQPQHF
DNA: TGTGCCAGCAGCTTGGAACCTGTTAGCAATCAGCCCCAGCATTTT

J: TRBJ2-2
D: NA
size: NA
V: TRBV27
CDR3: CASSFVGPNTGELFF
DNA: TGTGCCAGCAGTTTCGTGGGTCCGAACACCGGGGAGCTGTTTTTT

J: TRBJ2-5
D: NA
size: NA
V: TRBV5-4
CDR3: CASFIWGDQETQYF
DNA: TGTGCCAGCTTTATTTGGGGGGACCAAGAGACCCAGTACTTC

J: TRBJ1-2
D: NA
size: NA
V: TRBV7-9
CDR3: CASSLVGTRYYGYTF
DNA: TGTGCCAGCAGCCTAGTGGGAACCAGGTACTATGGCTACACCTTC

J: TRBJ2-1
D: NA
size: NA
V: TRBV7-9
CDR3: CASSSPTRNYNEQFF
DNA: TGTGCCAGCAGCTCCCCTACTAGGAATTACAATGAGCAGTTCTTC

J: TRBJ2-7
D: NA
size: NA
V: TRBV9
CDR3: CASSEQYF
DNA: TGTGCCAGCAGCGAACAGTACTTC

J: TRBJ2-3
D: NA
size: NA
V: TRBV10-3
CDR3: CAISGGPTQYF
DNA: TGTGCCATCAGTGGAGGGCCGACGCAGTATTTT

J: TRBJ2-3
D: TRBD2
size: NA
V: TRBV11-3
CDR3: CASSREESGRAPGTDTQYF
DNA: TGTGCCAGCAGCCGAGAGGAGAGCGGGAGGGCGCCAGGCACAGATACGCAGTATTTT

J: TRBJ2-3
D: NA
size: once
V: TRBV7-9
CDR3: CASSPRDTQYF
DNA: TGTGCCAGCAGCCCCCGGGATACGCAGTATTTT

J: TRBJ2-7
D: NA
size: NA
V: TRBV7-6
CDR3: CASSLATSGGYEQYF
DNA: TGTGCCAGCAGCTTAGCGACGAGCGGAGGCTACGAGCAGTACTTC

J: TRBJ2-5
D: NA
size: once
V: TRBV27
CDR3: CASSFLGTQETQYF
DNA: TGTGCCAGCAGTTTTCTCGGGACACAAGAGACCCAGTACTTC

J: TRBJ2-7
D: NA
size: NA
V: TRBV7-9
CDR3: CASSLARQEQYF
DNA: TGTGCCAGCAGCTTAGCACGCCAAGAGCAGTACTTC

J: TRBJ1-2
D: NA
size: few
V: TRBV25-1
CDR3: CASTLWGGDGYTF
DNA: TGTGCCAGCACCCTGTGGGGAGGGGATGGCTACACCTTC

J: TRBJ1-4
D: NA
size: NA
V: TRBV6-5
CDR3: CASSYSAGINEKLFF
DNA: TGTGCCAGCAGTTACTCGGCAGGGATTAATGAAAAACTGTTTTTT

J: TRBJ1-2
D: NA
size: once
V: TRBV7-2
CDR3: CASSLTRTERYGYTF
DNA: TGTGCCAGCAGCCTAACCCGGACGGAGAGATATGGCTACACCTTC

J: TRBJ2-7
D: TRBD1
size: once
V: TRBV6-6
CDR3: CASSYPGQGNYEQYF
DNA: TGTGCCAGCAGTTATCCGGGACAGGGAAACTACGAGCAGTACTTC

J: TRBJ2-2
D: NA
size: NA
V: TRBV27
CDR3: CASKGQNTGELFF
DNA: TGTGCCAGCAAGGGACAGAACACCGGGGAGCTGTTTTTT

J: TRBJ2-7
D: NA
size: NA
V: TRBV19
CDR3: CASSIALGVNYEQYF
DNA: TGTGCCAGTAGTATAGCCCTGGGAGTGAACTACGAGCAGTACTTC

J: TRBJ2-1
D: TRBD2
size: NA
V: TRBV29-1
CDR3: CSVEGLTSGSYNEQFF
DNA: TGCAGCGTTGAAGGCCTTACTAGCGGGAGCTACAATGAGCAGTTCTTC

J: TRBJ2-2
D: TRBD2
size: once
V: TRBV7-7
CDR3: CASSSELASGRDTGELFF
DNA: TGTGCCAGCAGCTCTGAATTGGCTAGCGGACGGGACACCGGGGAGCTGTTTTTT